One TCR beta chain is described in this entry. This clone's antigen is unknown. No base quality information exists; no much larger clone differs at one position. Profiling of TCR beta VDJ combinations and CDR3 sequences used genomic DNA as the template. TCR repertoire sequencing was run on an Illumina HiSeq 2000. On the study's bioinformatics: TRBV/TRBJ rearrangement plots, CDR3 size and DJ length profiles, and Simpson's diversity index were used to evaluate the repertoires. The most abundant DNA sequence in the deep sequencing data was defined as the immunodominant clone. CDR3 amino acid sequences were checked for sharing across subjects and were also compared against the VDJdb database and published repertoires. In-frame beta chains were kept once TCRdb had trimmed the public reads at Q25 with fastp and called clones with MiXCR. CDR3 protein duplicates are merged, each entry listing the most common genes and DNA. The V and J calls shown here were made by TCRdb, not taken from the authors' results. The sample table holds 75,000 to 80,000 distinct CDR3 sequences, of which about three quarters were seen once. The ten largest clonotypes hold approximately 80% of the sample.

Patients chosen for sequencing had shown expansion of CD8+CD57+ cells by flow cytometry. Every patient had a diagnosis of severe acquired aplastic anemia based on International Study of Aplastic Anemia and Agranulocytosis and Camitta criteria. Patients had received no therapy at the time of blood sampling. In this study, sorted CD4+ and CD8+ T cells from the blood of healthy subjects and of severe aplastic anemia patients had their TCR repertoires deep-sequenced. In the USA, patient enrollment took place under clinicaltrials.gov protocols 00001620, 01623167, 00001397, 00071045, 00081523 and 00961064. Ficoll-Paque density gradient centrifugation was used to isolate peripheral blood mononuclear cells. Before DNA extraction, CD4+ and CD8+ T cells were sorted by FACS or by magnetic beads. Measured from the cysteine to the phenylalanine, the CDR3 is 13 residues long. The DNA shown is the 39-base CDR3, in frame from base 1. According to the germline V gene (reference sequence), CDR1 reads LNHDA and CDR2 reads SQIVND. Trimming leaves V shorter by 5 bases and J shorter by 3 bases, with the junction holding 3 bases beyond the gene matches.

This entry belongs to a study of CD8+CD57+ T cells in acquired aplastic anemia (dated by TCRdb to between 2018 and 2020). Regarding the complete study: DNA extracted from sorted CD4+ and CD8+ cells had a mean of approximately 3.4 ug, with a range of about 0.2 to 30 ug. CD8+CD57+ expansion was defined as a frequency above the mean frequency observed in healthy subjects.

What the research found in general, with its limitations: Around 31 CD8+ CDR3 sequences were shared between patients and controls but appeared highly expressed in patients and within their immunodominant clones. Between patients and healthy controls, no significant difference in CD8+ Simpson's diversity was found (P=0.060).

The V and J segments used are TRBV19 and TRBJ1-2; 7 junctional bases match TRBD1. Input material: sorted CD4+, CD8+, or CD8+CD57+ T cells (not recorded which) from PBMCs. This receptor was identified in a human donor with aplastic anemia. CDR3 region: CASSRGQYYGYTF. The bases are TGTGCCAGTAGTCGGGGACAGTACTATGGCTACACCTTC.